This T cell receptor (beta chain) was documented in a study of OX40 agonist ivuxolimab in advanced cancers. Study context: Patients undergoing dose escalation presented with hepatocellular carcinoma, melanoma, renal cell or head and neck cancer.

V trimming: 0 bases; J trimming: 5 bases; junction bases outside the gene matches: 11. This CDR3 has 17 amino acids. CDR1 is MGHRA, CDR2 YSYEKL, per germline. Here immunoSEQ multiplex PCR was the method, and the copy in TCRdb shows in-frame clones only, minus some. The table records 60,000 to 85,000 clones, about 90% of them present only once. Blood got drawn at baseline, again on cycle 4 day 1, and then on cycle 7 day 1. Of note for this clone: The antigen is undetermined.

Overall study findings and caveats: Nonresponders, in some cases, also had low normalized T-cell clonal expansion. Mean expanded clone counts were higher in CD8+ than CD4+ T cells.

V and J are TRBV4-1 and TRBJ2-5; 8 bases are a match to TRBD2. This TCR was sampled from an adult with an advanced solid tumor such as melanoma, head and neck, liver or kidney cancer. The specimen was CD4+ or CD8+ T cells sorted from blood, collected in a trial of the OX40 agonist ivuxolimab. CDR3 coding DNA: TGCGCCAGCAGCCAAGATTATTACGGGGGGGCCCGGGAGACCCAGTACTTC. Translating it yields CASSQDYYGGARETQYF.